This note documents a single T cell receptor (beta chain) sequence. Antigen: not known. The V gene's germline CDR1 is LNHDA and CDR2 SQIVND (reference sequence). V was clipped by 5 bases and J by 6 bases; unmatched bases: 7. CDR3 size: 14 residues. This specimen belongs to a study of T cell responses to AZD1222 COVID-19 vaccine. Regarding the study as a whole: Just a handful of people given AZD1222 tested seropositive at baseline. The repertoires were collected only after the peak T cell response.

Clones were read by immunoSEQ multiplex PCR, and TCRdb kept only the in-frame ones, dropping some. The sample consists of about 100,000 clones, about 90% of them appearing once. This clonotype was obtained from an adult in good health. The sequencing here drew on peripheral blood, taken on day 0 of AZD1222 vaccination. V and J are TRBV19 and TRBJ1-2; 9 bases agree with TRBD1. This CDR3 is CASSFFDRGDGYTF. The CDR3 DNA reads TGTGCCAGTAGTTTCTTCGACAGGGGGGATGGCTACACCTTC.